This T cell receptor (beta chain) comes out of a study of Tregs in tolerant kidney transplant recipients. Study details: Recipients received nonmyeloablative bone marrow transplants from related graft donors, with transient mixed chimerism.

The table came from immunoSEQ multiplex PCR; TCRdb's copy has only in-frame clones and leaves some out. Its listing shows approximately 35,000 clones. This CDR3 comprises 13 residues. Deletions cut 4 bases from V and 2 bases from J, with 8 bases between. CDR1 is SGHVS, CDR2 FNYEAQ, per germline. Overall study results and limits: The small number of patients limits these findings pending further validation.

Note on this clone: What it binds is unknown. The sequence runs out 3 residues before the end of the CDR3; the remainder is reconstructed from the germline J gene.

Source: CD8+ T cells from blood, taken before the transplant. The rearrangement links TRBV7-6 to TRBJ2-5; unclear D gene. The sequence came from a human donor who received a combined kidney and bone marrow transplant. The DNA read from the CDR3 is TGTGCCAGCAGCTCTAGGAGACAAGAGACC. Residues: CASSSRRQET. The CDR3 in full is CASSSRRQETQYF. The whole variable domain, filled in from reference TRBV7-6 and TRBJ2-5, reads GAGVSQSPRYKVTKRGQDVALRCDPISGHVSLYWYRQALGQGPEFLTYFNYEAQQDKSGLPNDRFSAERPEGSISTLTIQRTEQRDSAMYRCASSSRRQETQYFGPGTRLLVL.